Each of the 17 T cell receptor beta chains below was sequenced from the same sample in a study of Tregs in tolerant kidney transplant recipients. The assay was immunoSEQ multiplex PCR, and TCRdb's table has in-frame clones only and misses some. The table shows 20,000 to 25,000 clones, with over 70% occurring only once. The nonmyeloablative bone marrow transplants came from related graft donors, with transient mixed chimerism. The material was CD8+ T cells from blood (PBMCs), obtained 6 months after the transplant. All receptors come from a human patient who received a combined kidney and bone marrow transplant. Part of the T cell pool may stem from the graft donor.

For the CDR3, the DNA is TGCAGCGCCGTAGGGGACACCGGGGAGCTGTTTTTT. Its protein is CSAVGDTGELFF. The V and J genes are TRBV29-1 and TRBJ2-2; the D gene is possibly TRBD1 (5 bases). The V gene lost 7 bases and the J gene lost 3 bases, with 9 bases spanning the gap. From germline, CDR1 is SQVTM and CDR2 ANQGSEA. The CDR3 is made up of 12 amino acids.

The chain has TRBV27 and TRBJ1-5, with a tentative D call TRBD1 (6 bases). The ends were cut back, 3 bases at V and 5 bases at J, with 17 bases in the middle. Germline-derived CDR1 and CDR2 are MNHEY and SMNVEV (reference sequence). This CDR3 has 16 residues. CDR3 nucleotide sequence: TGTGCCAGCAGTTTGTATGGGGGCGCGAGACATCAGCCCCAGCATTTT. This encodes CASSLYGGARHQPQHF.

The CDR3 protein is CASSLLQGISEQYF. CDR3 sequence (DNA): TGTGCCAGCAGTTTGCTACAGGGAATCAGCGAGCAGTACTTC. V is TRBV27 and J is TRBJ2-7; D might be TRBD1 (6 bases). From germline, CDR1 is MNHEY and CDR2 SMNVEV (reference sequence). CDR3 size: 14 residues. The V end was cut by 3 bases, the J end by 6 bases, with 15 bases between.

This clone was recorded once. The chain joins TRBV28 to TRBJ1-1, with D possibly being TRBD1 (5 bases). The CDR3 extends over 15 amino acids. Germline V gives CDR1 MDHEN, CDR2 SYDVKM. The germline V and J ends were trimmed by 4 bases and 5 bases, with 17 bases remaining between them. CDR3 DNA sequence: TGTGCCAGCAGTTCTCCTCGGGAGGGGAGGACTGAAGCTTTCTTT. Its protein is CASSSPREGRTEAFF. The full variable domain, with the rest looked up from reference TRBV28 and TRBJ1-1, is DVKVTQSSRYLVKRTGEKVFLECVQDMDHENMFWYRQDPGLGLRLIYFSYDVKMKEKGDIPEGYSVSREKKERFSLILESASTNQTSMYLCASSSPREGRTEAFFGQGTRLTVV.

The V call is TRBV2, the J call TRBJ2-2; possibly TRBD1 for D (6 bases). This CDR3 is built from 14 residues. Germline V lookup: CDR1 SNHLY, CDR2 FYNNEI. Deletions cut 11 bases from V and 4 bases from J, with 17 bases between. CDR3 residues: CAGDRTAGTGELFF. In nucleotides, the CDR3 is TGTGCCGGCGACAGGACGGCCGGCACCGGGGAGCTGTTTTTT.

The CDR3 DNA is TGTGCCATCAGAACAGAGAGAGATACGCAGTATTTT. This codes for CAIRTERDTQYF. The genes are TRBV10-3 and TRBJ2-3, with D unresolved. This CDR3 is built from 12 residues. Germline assignment: CDR1 ENHRY and CDR2 SYGVKD. V was clipped by 6 bases and J by 5 bases, with 9 bases between them.

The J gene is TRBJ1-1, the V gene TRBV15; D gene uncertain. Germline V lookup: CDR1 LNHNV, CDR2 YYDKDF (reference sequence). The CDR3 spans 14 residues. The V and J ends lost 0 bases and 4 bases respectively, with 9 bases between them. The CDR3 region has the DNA TGTGCCACCAGCAGAGATTCGGGGTTCACTGAAGCTTTCTTT. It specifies CATSRDSGFTEAFF.

The CDR3 reads CASSPGGDAGELFF. The DNA for the CDR3 is TGTGCCAGTAGTCCAGGGGGTGATGCCGGGGAGCTGTTTTTT. The chain couples TRBV19 to TRBJ2-2, with 7 bases lining up with TRBD1. The V segment lost 5 bases and the J segment 6 bases; nucleotides outside the gene matches: 6. Germline assignment: CDR1 LNHDA and CDR2 SQIVND (reference sequence). The CDR3 has 14 amino acids.

The CDR3 is CASSLGAGETYEQYF. CDR3 coding DNA: TGTGCCAGCAGCTTAGGAGCGGGAGAAACGTACGAGCAGTACTTC. The chain combines TRBV11-2 with TRBJ2-7, with 8 nucleotides matching TRBD2. The germline V gene has CDR1 SGHAT and CDR2 FQNNGV. The CDR3 sequence is 15 residues long. V dropped 1 base and J dropped 4; count of bases not matched to a gene: 6.

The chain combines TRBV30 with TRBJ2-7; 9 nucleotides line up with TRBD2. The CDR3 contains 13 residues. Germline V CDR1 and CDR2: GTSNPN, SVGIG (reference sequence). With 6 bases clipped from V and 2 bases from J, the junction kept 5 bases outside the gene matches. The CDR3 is CACSGSSTYEQYF. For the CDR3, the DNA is TGTGCCTGTAGCGGGAGTTCTACCTACGAGCAGTACTTC.

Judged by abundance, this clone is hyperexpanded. Here the CDR3 DNA reads TGTGCCAGCAGTTACTCGATGACAGGGGAATACTATGGCTACACCTTC. Translating it yields CASSYSMTGEYYGYTF. The gene calls are TRBV6-5 and TRBJ1-2; 8 bases match TRBD1. Germline loops: CDR1 MNHEY, CDR2 SVGAGI. The CDR3 totals 16 residues. Losses at the gene ends were 0 bases for V and 3 bases for J; bases not matched to a gene: 6.

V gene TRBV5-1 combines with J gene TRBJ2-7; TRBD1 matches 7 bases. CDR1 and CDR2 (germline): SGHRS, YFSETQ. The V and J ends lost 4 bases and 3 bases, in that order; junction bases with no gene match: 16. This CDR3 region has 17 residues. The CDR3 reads CASSTQGSSNPFYEQYF. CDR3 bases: TGCGCCAGCAGCACACAGGGGTCCTCCAACCCATTCTACGAGCAGTACTTC.

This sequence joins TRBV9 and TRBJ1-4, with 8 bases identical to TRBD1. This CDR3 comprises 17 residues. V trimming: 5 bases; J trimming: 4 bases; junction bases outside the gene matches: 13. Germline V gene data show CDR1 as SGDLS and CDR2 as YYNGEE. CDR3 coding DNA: TGTGCCAGCAGTGAAACAGGGGGAAAGTTTGGTAATGAAAAACTGTTTTTT. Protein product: CASSETGGKFGNEKLFF.

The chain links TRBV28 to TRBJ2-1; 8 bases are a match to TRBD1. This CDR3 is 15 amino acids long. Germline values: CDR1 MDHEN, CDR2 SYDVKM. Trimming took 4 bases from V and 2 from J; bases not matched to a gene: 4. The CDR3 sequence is CASSSGTGAYNEQFF. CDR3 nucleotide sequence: TGTGCCAGCAGTTCGGGGACAGGAGCCTACAATGAGCAGTTCTTC.

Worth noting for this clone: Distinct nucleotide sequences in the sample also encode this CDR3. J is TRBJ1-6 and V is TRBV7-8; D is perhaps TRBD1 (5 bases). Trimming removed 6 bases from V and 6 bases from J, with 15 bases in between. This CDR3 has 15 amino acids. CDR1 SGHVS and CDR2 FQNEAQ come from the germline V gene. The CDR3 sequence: CASSASWGVNSPLHF. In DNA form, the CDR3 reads TGTGCCAGCAGTGCTTCCTGGGGGGTTAATTCACCCCTCCACTTT. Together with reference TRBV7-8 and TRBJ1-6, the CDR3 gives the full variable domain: GAGVSQSPRYKVAKRGQDVALRCDPISGHVSLFWYQQALGQGPEFLTYFQNEAQLDKSGLPSDRFFAERPEGSVSTLKIQRTQQEDSAVYLCASSASWGVNSPLHFGNGTRLTVT.

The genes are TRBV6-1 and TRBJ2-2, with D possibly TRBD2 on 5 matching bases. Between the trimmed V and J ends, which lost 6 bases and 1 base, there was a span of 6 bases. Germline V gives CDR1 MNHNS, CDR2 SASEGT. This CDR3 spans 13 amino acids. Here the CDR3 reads CASRGENTGELFF. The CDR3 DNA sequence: TGTGCCAGCAGGGGAGAGAACACCGGGGAGCTGTTTTTT.

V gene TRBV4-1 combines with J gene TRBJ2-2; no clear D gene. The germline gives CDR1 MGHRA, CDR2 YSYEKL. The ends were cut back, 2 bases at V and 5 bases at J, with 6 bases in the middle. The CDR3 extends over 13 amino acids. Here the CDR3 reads CASSQPNTGELFF. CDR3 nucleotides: TGCGCCAGCAGCCAACCTAATACCGGGGAGCTGTTTTTT.